This T cell receptor beta chain was recorded in a study of regulatory T cells in long-lasting Graves disease. Points from the study as a whole: Graves' patients with persistent disease showed TCR diversity lower than patients newly diagnosed. It is possible that accuracy was reduced by the small size of the sample. A greater number of public clonotypes (roughly 2,800) was shared by persistent patients than by new patients (approximately 880). There were preferences for TRBV28, TRBJ1-2 and TRBJ2-5 in persistent disease.

The V and J ends lost 3 bases and 6 bases respectively, with 11 bases between them. Germline values: CDR1 SEHNR, CDR2 FQNEAQ (reference sequence). CDR3 size: 13 residues. There are many counts of this clonotype. Its antigen is still unknown. This sample's time point: persistent/refractory GD, antithyroid drugs over 5 years with positive TRAb. Generation of the TCR library employed RNA extracted from PBMCs. The TCR beta library used iRepertoire HTBI primers with Arm-PCR amplification of CDR3. TCRdb recomputed calls from the multiplex PCR reads with MiXCR, one row per CDR3 protein. This repertoire shows 400,000 to 500,000 distinct CDR3 sequences, approximately 23% found once; its top ten account for about 12%.

This sequence was found in a female donor with Graves disease. The source material was peripheral blood mononuclear cells (PBMCs), sampled when the disease was refractory, from a patient treated with antithyroid drugs. The gene calls are TRBV7-9 and TRBJ1-2; D perhaps matches TRBD1 (6 bases). The CDR3 sequence is CASSFNRDHGYTF. CDR3 sequence (DNA): TGTGCCAGCAGCTTTAACAGGGATCATGGCTACACCTTC.